Below are 3 T cell receptor beta chains sequenced from a single sample in a study of T cells in Graves' hyperthyroidism and ophthalmopathy. TCR beta CDR3 regions were amplified from RNA. Researchers ran a first-round RT-PCR on the TCR CDR3 using the HTBI primer set. One entry per CDR3 protein, called by TCRdb with MiXCR from the multiplex PCR reads. The sample records about 840,000 distinct CDR3 sequences, 35% to 45% being singletons. Specimen: blood. The receptors were gathered from a man between 18 and 35 years old with Graves' hyperthyroidism.

With respect to this clonotype: The conserved phenylalanine or tryptophan is not found at the CDR3 terminus, so this likely reflects a read error. The chain is built from TRBV9 and TRBJ1-5; weak D call: TRBD1 (5 bases). V was shortened by 6 bases and J by 6 bases, with 13 bases between the two germline ends. This CDR3 contains 13 residues. Germline values: CDR1 SGDLS, CDR2 YYNGEE. The CDR3 region is CASKLGASQPQHC. CDR3 DNA sequence: TGTGCCAGCAAGTTAGGGGCCTCTCAGCCCCAGCATTGT.

This clonotype was seen more than once but under ten times. The CDR3 reads CSVEGDSNYEQYF. CDR3 in DNA: TGCAGCGTTGAAGGGGACAGCAACTACGAGCAGTACTTC. This chain links TRBV29-1 with TRBJ2-7; TRBD1 matches 7 bases. Trimming cost V 1 base and J 3 bases; bases outside gene matches: 3. This CDR3 has 13 residues. Germline CDR1 and CDR2: SQVTM and ANQGSEA.

V and J are TRBV19 and TRBJ1-1; D is uncertain. The ends were cut back, 7 bases at V and 2 bases at J, with 14 bases in the middle. CDR3 size: 14 residues. The germline V gene has CDR1 LNHDA and CDR2 SQIVND (reference sequence). In DNA, the CDR3 is TGTGCCAGTAACCGAAATTGGGCAAACACTGAAGCTTTCTTT. This translates into CASNRNWANTEAFF.